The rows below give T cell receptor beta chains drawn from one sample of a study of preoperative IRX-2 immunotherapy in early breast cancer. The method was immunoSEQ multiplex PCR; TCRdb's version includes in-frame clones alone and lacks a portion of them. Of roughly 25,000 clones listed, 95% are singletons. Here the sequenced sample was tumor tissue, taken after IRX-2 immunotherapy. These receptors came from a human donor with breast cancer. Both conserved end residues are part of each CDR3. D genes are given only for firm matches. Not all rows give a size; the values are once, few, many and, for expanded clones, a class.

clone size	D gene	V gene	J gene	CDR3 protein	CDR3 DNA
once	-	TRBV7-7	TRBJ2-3	CASSPGNLGTDTQYF	TGTGCTAGCAGCCCTGGGAACCTGGGCACAGATACGCAGTATTTT
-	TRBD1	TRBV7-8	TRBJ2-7	CASSSWDRASYEQYF	TGTGCCAGCAGCTCGTGGGACAGGGCCTCCTACGAGCAGTACTTC
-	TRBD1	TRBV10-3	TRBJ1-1	CAISESRGGQGNGDTEAFF	TGTGCCATCAGTGAGAGTCGTGGGGGACAGGGGAATGGTGACACTGAAGCTTTCTTT
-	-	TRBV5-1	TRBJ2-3	CASSLEGFRPDTQYF	TGCGCCAGCAGCTTGGAGGGGTTTAGGCCAGATACGCAGTATTTT
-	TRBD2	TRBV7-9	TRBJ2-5	CASSRKSRLAGKETQYF	TGTGCCAGCAGCCGAAAAAGCCGACTAGCGGGAAAAGAGACCCAGTACTTC
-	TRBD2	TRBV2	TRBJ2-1	CASRFIAGGPENEQFF	TGTGCCAGCAGGTTCATAGCGGGGGGGCCCGAAAATGAGCAGTTCTTC
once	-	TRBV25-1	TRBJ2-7	CASIAAGKEKYYEQYF	TGTGCCAGCATCGCGGCAGGAAAAGAGAAGTACTACGAGCAGTACTTC
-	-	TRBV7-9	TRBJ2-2	CASREAWGPQMNTGELFF	TGTGCCAGCAGGGAGGCCTGGGGGCCACAGATGAACACCGGGGAGCTGTTTTTT
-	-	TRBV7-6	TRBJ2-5	CASSFVAEETQYF	TGTGCCAGCAGCTTTGTAGCGGAAGAGACCCAGTACTTC
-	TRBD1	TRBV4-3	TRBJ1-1	CASSPAGGWAEAFF	TGCGCCAGCAGCCCAGCAGGGGGATGGGCTGAAGCTTTCTTT
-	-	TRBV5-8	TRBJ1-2	CASSVQGNYGYTF	TGTGCCAGCAGCGTGCAGGGAAACTATGGCTACACCTTC
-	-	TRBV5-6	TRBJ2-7	CASSLAYEQYF	TGTGCCAGCAGCTTAGCGTACGAGCAGTACTTC
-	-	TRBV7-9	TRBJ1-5	CASSFSDNQPQHF	TGTGCCAGCAGCTTCTCCGACAATCAGCCCCAGCATTTT
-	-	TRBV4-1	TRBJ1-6	CASSPDSPSSYNSPLHF	TGCGCCAGCAGCCCGGACAGTCCGAGCTCCTATAATTCACCCCTCCACTTT
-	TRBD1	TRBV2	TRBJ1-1	CASINRGESTEAFF	TGTGCCAGCATAAACAGGGGGGAGAGCACTGAAGCTTTCTTT
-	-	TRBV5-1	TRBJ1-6	CASSFLGGNSPLHF	TGCGCCAGCAGCTTCCTCGGGGGTAATTCACCCCTCCACTTT
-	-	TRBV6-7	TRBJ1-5	CASSYSKILGEPSNQPQHF	TGTGCCAGCAGTTACTCGAAAATCCTGGGGGAGCCGAGCAATCAGCCCCAGCATTTT
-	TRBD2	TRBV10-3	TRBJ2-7	CAIGGSGGISYEQYF	TGTGCCATCGGGGGAAGCGGGGGCATTTCCTACGAGCAGTACTTC
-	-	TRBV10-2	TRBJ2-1	CASKSGGLNEQFF	TGCGCCAGCAAGTCCGGCGGGTTGAATGAGCAGTTCTTC
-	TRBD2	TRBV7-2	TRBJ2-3	CASSPVTSGSAHTQYF	TGTGCCAGCAGCCCTGTGACTAGCGGGAGTGCCCATACGCAGTATTTT
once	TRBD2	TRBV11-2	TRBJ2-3	CASEESRGEAPDTQYF	TGTGCCAGCGAAGAGTCCCGGGGGGAGGCTCCAGATACGCAGTATTTT
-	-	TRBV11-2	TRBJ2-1	CASSASYNEQFF	TGTGCCAGCAGCGCAAGTTACAATGAGCAGTTCTTC
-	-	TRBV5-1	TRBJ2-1	CASSLAVEQFF	TGCGCCAGCAGCTTGGCAGTTGAGCAGTTCTTC
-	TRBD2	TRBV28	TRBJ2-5	CASSSQTSGQRETQYF	TGTGCCAGCAGTTCCCAGACTAGCGGTCAACGAGAGACCCAGTACTTC
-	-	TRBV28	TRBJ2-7	CASRLHYEQYF	TGTGCCAGCAGACTTCATTACGAGCAGTACTTC
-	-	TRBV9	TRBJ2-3	CASSVRDGGHVTQYF	TGTGCCAGCAGCGTACGGGACGGGGGGCATGTTACGCAGTATTTT
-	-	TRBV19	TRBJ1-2	CASRPRGSGGYTF	TGTGCCAGTAGACCCAGGGGATCGGGTGGCTACACCTTC